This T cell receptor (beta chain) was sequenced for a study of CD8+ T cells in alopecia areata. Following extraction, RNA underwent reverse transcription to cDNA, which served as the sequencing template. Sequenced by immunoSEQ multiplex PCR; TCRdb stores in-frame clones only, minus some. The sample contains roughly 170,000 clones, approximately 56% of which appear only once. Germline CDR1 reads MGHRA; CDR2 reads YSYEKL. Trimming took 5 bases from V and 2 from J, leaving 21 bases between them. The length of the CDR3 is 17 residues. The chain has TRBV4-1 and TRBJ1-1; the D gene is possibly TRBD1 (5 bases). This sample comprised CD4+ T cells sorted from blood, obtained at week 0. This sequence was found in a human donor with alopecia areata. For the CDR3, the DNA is TGCGCCAGCAGCAGACTTGGGCATACTGGGGCCAACACTGAAGCTTTCTTT. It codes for CASSRLGHTGANTEAFF.